This T cell receptor beta chain is drawn from a study of cytotoxic CD8 clonotypes in ibrutinib-treated CLL (dated by TCRdb to the early 2020s). For the study in its entirety: The cohort was composed of under 12 relapsed/refractory and around 14 treatment-naive patients; IGHV unmutated status was identified in 17 patients. Patients were still on ibrutinib when every remission and progressive disease sample was collected. Cryopreserved peripheral blood mononuclear cells were obtained before treatment, at response, and at either sustained remission or disease progression. Responses were partial in roughly 24 patients and complete in 2; after median approximately 69 months follow-up, roughly 14 stayed in remission and 12 progressed. Response samples were taken after a median of approximately 13 months on treatment, ranging from about 6 to 40 months. Longitudinal samples were available for about 30% of the roughly 90 trial participants. An average of around 250,000 productive templates and 94,082 productive rearrangements was obtained per sample.

The germline V gene gives CDR1 as MNHNS and CDR2 as SASEGT. The CDR3 holds 13 amino acids from the cysteine to the phenylalanine. Kept here is only the CDR3 DNA, which spans 39 bases and is read in frame from base 1. V is reduced by 7 bases and J by 0 bases, leaving a spacing of 9 bases between them. This clone was detected only once. Its antigen is currently not known. No base quality values were provided; no much bigger clone lies one nucleotide off. Study-level results and caveats: Sampling times were not matched between patients in sustained remission and patients whose disease was progressing, and lymph node repertoires were not examined. Public clonotypes were found to be uncommon and were observed to contract or remain stable during treatment; the increase in clonality was shown to reflect expansion of private clonotypes at ibrutinib response. At baseline, clonality was higher than in age-matched healthy donors and showed a strong correlation with circulating CD8+ T-cell counts. At ibrutinib response clonality went up, during sustained remission it held steady, and at progression it dropped back toward baseline.

This sample's time point label indicates: approximately eleven months on ibrutinib. For TCR beta library preparation, roughly 2 micrograms of genomic DNA was extracted from cryopreserved PBMCs. Longitudinal blood samples from CLL patients on ibrutinib monotherapy were analyzed using high-throughput TCR beta sequencing. Patients were enrolled in a phase 2 open-label single-center ibrutinib monotherapy trial. The goal of deep resolution MiSeq sequencing was a depth between 1 in 1 million and 1 in 200,000 T cells, and coverage averaged 10x per clonotype. TCR beta libraries were generated with the immunoSEQ hsTCRB Kit. The study's own analysis went as follows. The data were analyzed with ImmunoSEQ Analyzer and ImmunoSEQ Data Assistant, and V, D and J gene assignments followed IMGT definitions. Clonality was computed as one minus normalized Shannon entropy of productive rearrangement frequencies, ranging from 0 to 1. Public clonotype analysis was restricted to overrepresented clonotypes comprising at least 0.05% of each patient's repertoire. Thirteen age-matched healthy donor repertoires from immuneACCESS were used as controls for clonality. The immuneACCESS repertoire file appears here via TCRdb, limited to in-frame rearrangements. These files lack a portion of the clones; in checked studies, under half of the deficit traces to unresolved V genes, and the cause of the others is not known. The V and J calls and the clone size are those of that table, but D and trimming were determined from the DNA. The sample table contains more than 85,000 clones; only one count was recorded for about 78% of them. The ten largest clones take up about 30% of the sample.

The specimen comprised PBMCs, sampled after 12 months of ibrutinib treatment. This TCR was sampled from a human donor with chronic lymphocytic leukemia. In this chain, TRBV6-1 is recombined with TRBJ1-1; no D gene can be assigned with confidence. For the CDR3, the sequence is CASNRELNTEAFF. The DNA sequence is as follows: TGTGCCAGCAATCGGGAGCTGAACACTGAAGCTTTCTTT.